This entry lists 28 T cell receptor beta chains sequenced from one sample in a study of shared clonotypes between healthy human individuals. The naive CD8 fraction comprised CD45RO-negative cells positively selected for CCR7 and excluded terminally differentiated effector memory CD45RA+ cells. The method was immunoSEQ multiplex PCR; TCRdb's version includes in-frame clones alone and lacks a portion of them. The table lists a few million clones, just over 90% of them singletons. The sequencing input was naive CD8+ T cells from PBMCs. All receptors come from a man younger than 30 in good health. Some clones in this sample may be carry-over from other donors' samples.

The rearrangement links TRBV9 to TRBJ2-6, with D perhaps matching TRBD1 or TRBD2 (8 bases each). Per germline, CDR1 SGDLS and CDR2 YYNGEE. The V and J ends lost 2 bases and 1 base respectively, with 25 bases between them. The CDR3 runs 21 residues. CDR3 loop: CASSVRTGYIAGGSGANVLTF. For the CDR3, the DNA is TGTGCCAGCAGCGTCCGGACAGGGTACATCGCGGGAGGTTCTGGGGCCAACGTCCTGACTTTC. The full variable domain, with the rest looked up from reference TRBV9 and TRBJ2-6, is DSGVTQTPKHLITATGQRVTLRCSPRSGDLSVYWYQQSLDQGLQFLIQYYNGEERAKGNILERFSAQQFPDLHSELNLSSLELGDSALYFCASSVRTGYIAGGSGANVLTFGAGSRLTVL.

The table lists this clone with a few counts. The J gene is TRBJ1-1, the V gene TRBV10-3; 8 positions agree with TRBD1. Trimming took 6 bases from V and 5 from J; bases not matched to a gene: 5. The germline CDR1 and CDR2 sequences are ENHRY and SYGVKD. The CDR3 is 13 residues long. The chain's CDR3 is CAIRSDRVTEAFF. The CDR3 DNA sequence: TGTGCCATCAGATCGGACAGGGTGACTGAAGCTTTCTTT.

Concerning this clone: The junction and the germline gene differ at one end; a read error may be behind it. The chain carries TRBV7-9 and TRBJ2-7; the D gene is possibly TRBD1 (6 bases). CDR3 length: 15 residues. Germline CDR1 reads SEHNR; CDR2 reads FQNEAQ (reference sequence). The CDR3 coding sequence is TGTGCCAGCAGCTATATACAGGGTACCTCCCACGAGCAGTACTTC. Protein sequence: CASSYIQGTSHEQYF.

This chain links TRBV7-9 with TRBJ2-7, with D possibly matching TRBD1 (6 bases). Germline CDR1 is SEHNR and CDR2 is FQNEAQ (reference sequence). There are 14 residues in the CDR3. Trimming pared 5 bases from V and 3 bases from J, leaving 14 bases between. For the CDR3, the DNA is TGTGCCAGCAGCAACAAACAGGGAGTCTACGAGCAGTACTTC. Amino acids: CASSNKQGVYEQYF.

The rearrangement joins TRBV29-1 to TRBJ2-7; D gene unclear. Germline CDR1 reads SQVTM; CDR2 reads ANQGSEA. CDR3 size: 15 residues. Trimming pared 5 bases from V and 7 bases from J, leaving 24 bases between. Written as DNA, the CDR3 is TGCAGCGTTAGTATAACGATCGGTGGGTCGTGGGAGCAGTACTTC. Translated, it gives CSVSITIGGSWEQYF.

V usage is TRBV9 and J usage is TRBJ1-2; D remains unclear. The CDR3 extends over 15 amino acids. Germline lookup yields CDR1 SGDLS and CDR2 YYNGEE. V gave up 1 base and J gave up 4 bases, with 14 bases separating them. Here the CDR3 DNA reads TGTGCCAGCAGCGTAAACCTAGACACCCGCTATGGCTACACCTTC. This translates into CASSVNLDTRYGYTF.

V is TRBV27 and J is TRBJ2-1, with a tentative D call TRBD2 (6 bases). The germline V gene encodes CDR1 MNHEY and CDR2 SMNVEV (reference sequence). Trimming cost V 5 bases and J 2 bases, with 19 bases left between them. The CDR3 sequence is 17 residues long. In DNA form, the CDR3 reads TGTGCCAGCAGTCCACCCTACGGGAGCGACCCCTACAATGAGCAGTTCTTC. This codes for CASSPPYGSDPYNEQFF.

The chain has TRBV27 and TRBJ2-7, with a tentative D call TRBD1 (5 bases). V was clipped by 1 base and J by 0 bases, with 10 bases between them. CDR3 length equals 15 residues. Germline V gives CDR1 MNHEY, CDR2 SMNVEV (reference sequence). CDR3 DNA sequence: TGTGCCAGCAGTTTATACAGGATTAGCTCCTACGAGCAGTACTTC. The encoded protein is CASSLYRISSYEQYF.

V is TRBV5-6 and J is TRBJ2-7; D possibly corresponds to TRBD2 (5 bases). V was shortened by 0 bases and J by 1 base, with 23 bases between the two germline ends. Germline loops: CDR1 SGHDT, CDR2 YYEEEE. This CDR3 comprises 19 residues. CDR3 in DNA: TGTGCCAGCAGCTTGGCCGTGTTTGAGACTACGTATTTATCCTACGAGCAGTACTTC. Its protein is CASSLAVFETTYLSYEQYF.

In its sample, this clone was seen once. This same CDR3 is encoded by further DNA sequences in the sample. The chain combines TRBV29-1 with TRBJ2-7, with 8 bases that match TRBD2. Germline CDR1 is SQVTM and CDR2 is ANQGSEA. The ends lost 6 bases at V and 2 bases at J; junction bases unmatched: 9. CDR3 length equals 14 residues. The CDR3 DNA reads as TGCAGCGTGCCGGGGGGGGTTTCTCCCTACGAGCAGTACTTC. It codes for CSVPGGVSPYEQYF.

The chain joins TRBV11-2 to TRBJ1-3; D unresolved. The CDR3 covers 15 residues. V lost 5 bases to trimming and J lost 4 bases, with 15 bases between them. CDR1 is SGHAT, CDR2 FQNNGV, per germline. The CDR3 loop reads CASSLTGTTGNTIYF. The CDR3 DNA sequence: TGTGCCAGCAGCCTGACGGGAACGACGGGAAACACCATATATTTT.

The chain has TRBV4-2 and TRBJ1-2; the D is unclear. The CDR3 covers 20 residues. CDR1 and CDR2 from the germline V gene are LGHNA and YNFKEQ. Trimming removed 0 bases from V and 6 bases from J, with 29 bases in between. The chain's CDR3 is CASSQDYLLVTGSIVDGYTF. The DNA for the CDR3 is TGTGCCAGCAGCCAAGATTACCTCCTAGTCACCGGGTCCATCGTCGATGGCTACACCTTC.

This clone came up once. The CDR3 here is CASNNWAGEAKNIQYF. DNA of the CDR3: TGTGCCAGCAACAACTGGGCGGGAGAGGCCAAAAACATTCAGTACTTC. The chain has TRBV7-9 and TRBJ2-4, with 7 nucleotides matching TRBD2. CDR1 and CDR2 from the germline V gene are SEHNR and FQNEAQ (reference sequence). The CDR3 loop spans 16 amino acids. V lost 7 bases to trimming and J lost 1 base; unmatched junction nucleotides: 10.

As DNA, the CDR3 is TGTGCCAGCAGCGTATTCCCCGATGAGCAGTTCTTC. It codes for CASSVFPDEQFF. The rearrangement uses TRBV9 and TRBJ2-1; D unclear. Trimming took 1 base from V and 8 from J, leaving 7 bases between them. The germline V gene has CDR1 SGDLS and CDR2 YYNGEE. CDR3 length: 12 residues. Complete variable domain (other parts from reference TRBV9 and TRBJ2-1): DSGVTQTPKHLITATGQRVTLRCSPRSGDLSVYWYQQSLDQGLQFLIQYYNGEERAKGNILERFSAQQFPDLHSELNLSSLELGDSALYFCASSVFPDEQFFGPGTRLTVL.

This clone was counted once. The chain joins TRBV11-2 to TRBJ1-1; D is undetermined. V dropped 5 bases and J dropped 1 base, with 11 bases sitting between them. The CDR3 is 14 amino acids. Per germline, CDR1 SGHAT and CDR2 FQNNGV. This CDR3 reads CASSGEAPNTEAFF. The CDR3 DNA reads TGTGCCAGCAGCGGAGAGGCGCCGAACACTGAAGCTTTCTTT.

This chain links TRBV6-1 with TRBJ2-3, with 11 bases aligning to TRBD2. Germline lookup yields CDR1 MNHNS and CDR2 SASEGT. The length of the CDR3 is 17 residues. The ends lost 4 bases at V and 4 bases at J; junction bases unmatched: 10. Written as DNA, the CDR3 is TGTGCCAGCAGTGGAACTAGCGGGAGTTGGTTCCCAGATACGCAGTATTTT. It encodes CASSGTSGSWFPDTQYF.

This clone was recorded only once. V is TRBV28 and J is TRBJ2-1; 8 bases fit TRBD1. Germline trimming cut 3 bases from V and 7 bases from J; bases unmatched to any gene: 5. The CDR3 sequence is 14 residues long. Germline-derived CDR1 and CDR2 are MDHEN and SYDVKM. In nucleotides, the CDR3 is TGTGCCAGCAGTTTTCAGGGGGCGAGTAATGAGCAGTTCTTC. Residues: CASSFQGASNEQFF.

The chain joins TRBV4-1 to TRBJ2-1, with D possibly matching TRBD2 (6 bases). The CDR3 length is 13 residues. Germline CDR1 is MGHRA and CDR2 is YSYEKL. Trimming cost V 1 base and J 7 bases, with 8 bases left between them. CDR3 DNA: TGCGCCAGCAGCCAAGCTAGCGCGAATGAGCAGTTCTTC. It specifies CASSQASANEQFF.

The chain uses TRBV4-2 and TRBJ1-6; perhaps TRBD1 as D (5 bases). Germline V gene data show CDR1 as LGHNA and CDR2 as YNFKEQ. V gave up 10 bases and J gave up 7 bases, with 8 bases separating them. CDR3 length: 11 residues. The CDR3 DNA follows: TGTGCCACTGGGGCGAATTCACCCCTCCACTTT. Translated: CATGANSPLHF.

This clone was detected only once. Other DNA sequences in the same sample also yield this CDR3. The V and J genes are TRBV27 and TRBJ1-5; 7 nucleotides line up with TRBD1. The CDR3 covers 14 residues. Losses at the gene ends were 5 bases for V and 7 bases for J; bases not matched to a gene: 8. Germline CDR1 is MNHEY and CDR2 is SMNVEV (reference sequence). The CDR3 loop is CASSPRGEGQPQHF. In DNA, the CDR3 is TGTGCCAGCAGTCCCAGGGGGGAGGGCCAGCCCCAGCATTTT.

CDR3 DNA sequence: TGTGCCAGCAGCCAAGTATCCGGACTAGCGGGGAGCCGGGATGAGCAGTTCTTC. This codes for CASSQVSGLAGSRDEQFF. The genes are TRBV4-2 and TRBJ2-1; 12 nucleotides align to TRBD2. V lost 1 base and J lost 8; bases outside the gene matches: 12. The CDR3 spans 18 residues. Germline assignment: CDR1 LGHNA and CDR2 YNFKEQ.

The chain is built from TRBV28 and TRBJ1-4; D not resolved. The CDR3 is 14 residues long. Trimming stripped 4 bases from V and 4 bases from J, with 10 bases between. Per germline, CDR1 MDHEN and CDR2 SYDVKM. CDR3 sequence: CASSSGWGNEKLFF. CDR3 nucleotide sequence: TGTGCCAGCAGTTCCGGTTGGGGTAATGAAAAACTGTTTTTT.

This chain links TRBV28 with TRBJ2-7; the D gene is possibly TRBD2 (6 bases). Germline CDR1 reads MDHEN; CDR2 reads SYDVKM. This CDR3 is 15 amino acids long. The germline V and J ends were trimmed by 3 bases and 1 base, with 13 bases remaining between them. CDR3 residues: CASSLVGTPSYEQYF. Here the CDR3 DNA reads TGTGCCAGCAGTTTGGTCGGGACTCCTTCCTACGAGCAGTACTTC.

Only a few counts were recorded for this clone. This sequence joins TRBV4-1 and TRBJ1-1; D is unresolved. The ends were cut back, 1 base at V and 8 bases at J, with 11 bases in the middle. The CDR3 contains 13 residues. Germline loops: CDR1 MGHRA, CDR2 YSYEKL. This chain's CDR3 is CASSQGQPREAFF. The CDR3 nucleotides are TGCGCCAGCAGCCAAGGCCAACCCCGGGAAGCTTTCTTT.

The chain uses TRBV18 and TRBJ2-1; D unresolved. The CDR3 contains 19 residues. Per germline, CDR1 KGHSH and CDR2 LQKENI. With 3 bases removed from V and 4 bases from J, the gap between germline ends came to 25 bases. Here the CDR3 reads CASSPSTATSRMTYNEQFF. The CDR3 DNA reads TGTGCCAGCTCACCGTCTACCGCTACCAGCCGAATGACGTACAATGAGCAGTTCTTC.

The V call is TRBV29-1, the J call TRBJ1-1; D gene uncertain. The V end lost 6 bases, the J end lost 7 bases, and 12 bases lay between the germline ends. Germline CDR1 reads SQVTM; CDR2 reads ANQGSEA. This CDR3 contains 11 residues. CDR3 nucleotide sequence: TGCAGCGTACCGAGCGGCTTTGAAGCTTTCTTT. Translating it yields CSVPSGFEAFF. The full variable domain, in which reference TRBV29-1 and TRBJ1-1 provide the parts outside the CDR3, is SAVISQKPSRDICQRGTSLTIQCQVDSQVTMMFWYRQQPGQSLTLIATANQGSEATYESGFVIDKFPISRPNLTFSTLTVSNMSPEDSSIYLCSVPSGFEAFFGQGTRLTVV.

Note on this clone: Other nucleotide sequences in the sample specify the same CDR3. The chain uses TRBV9 and TRBJ1-4; TRBD1 might be the D (5 bases). The CDR3 has 14 residues. Germline CDR1 and CDR2: SGDLS and YYNGEE. With 0 bases removed from V and 5 bases from J, the gap between germline ends came to 8 bases. CDR3 region: CASSVGRGNEKLFF. Written as DNA, the CDR3 is TGTGCCAGCAGCGTAGGTAGGGGCAATGAAAAACTGTTTTTT. The variable domain in full, completed from reference TRBV9 and TRBJ1-4, reads DSGVTQTPKHLITATGQRVTLRCSPRSGDLSVYWYQQSLDQGLQFLIQYYNGEERAKGNILERFSAQQFPDLHSELNLSSLELGDSALYFCASSVGRGNEKLFFGSGTQLSVL.

The chain couples TRBV5-1 to TRBJ2-7, with 8 bases that match TRBD2. Germline V gives CDR1 SGHRS, CDR2 YFSETQ. Trimming at V came to 0 bases and at J to 0 bases, leaving 11 bases not matched to a gene. The CDR3 is 18 residues long. CDR3 nucleotide sequence: TGCGCCAGCAGCTTGGGGTTAGGGAGCGGGAGCTTCTCCTACGAGCAGTACTTC. As protein: CASSLGLGSGSFSYEQYF.